These T cell receptor beta chains were read from a single sample in a study of PD-1 blockade in classical Hodgkin lymphoma. Produced via immunoSEQ multiplex PCR; TCRdb's table is partial and in-frame only. The repertoire holds roughly 150,000 clones, with 78% as singletons. The sample consisted of peripheral blood mononuclear cells (PBMCs), taken before the second cycle of nivolumab. These TCRs come from a human donor with classical Hodgkin lymphoma. Each CDR3 is given without its conserved first and last residue.

V gene	J gene	CDR3 length	CDR3 protein
TRBV18	TRBJ1-2	11	ASSPDRDYGYT
TRBV30	TRBJ2-7	11	AWETVRAYEQY
TRBV13	TRBJ1-2	12	ASSLADRVGGYT
TRBV9	TRBJ1-2	12	ASSFGTGPYGYT
TRBV7-3	TRBJ2-2	15	ASSLGLGPANTGELF
TRBV29-1	TRBJ2-1	13	SVGPGQGITNEQF
TRBV6-5	TRBJ1-5	12	ASSFRTGRQPQH
TRBV6-6	TRBJ1-3	11	ASSTLAGNTIY
TRBV27	TRBJ1-1	12	ASSFLGGNTEAF
TRBV28	TRBJ2-5	11	ASSSWTGQTQY
TRBV6-5	TRBJ2-1	13	ASNPGQAQYNEQF
TRBV7-8	TRBJ1-2	12	ASSPYRAGYGYT
TRBV6-6	TRBJ1-3	13	ASGDRQGAGNTIY
TRBV6-6	TRBJ1-5	13	ASSYRTVSNQPQH
TRBV9	TRBJ2-3	15	ASSAISGGALSDTQY
TRBV21-1	TRBJ1-5	16	ASSNSSCSGQGNQPQH
TRBV19	TRBJ1-2	12	ASSIQGQSYGYT
TRBV9	TRBJ2-7	13	ASSVGSGSPYEQY
TRBV6-5	TRBJ2-3	14	ASSYTGAFEADTQY
TRBV30	TRBJ2-1	12	AWREGRGTNEQF
TRBV5-4	TRBJ2-5	13	ASSLPTGTGETQY
TRBV10-3	TRBJ1-2	14	AIRGQGFEFNYGYT
TRBV6-5	TRBJ1-2	11	ASSQQGSYGYT
TRBV29-1	TRBJ1-3	12	SVAQGFAGNTIY
TRBV7-8	TRBJ2-3	16	ASSFLGSSGEGTDTQY
TRBV7-9	TRBJ2-7	11	ASSLAGPYEQY
TRBV11-3	TRBJ2-3	11	ASSLEAADTQY
TRBV4-1	TRBJ2-1	16	ASSQGPQGLGLLNEQF
TRBV29-1	TRBJ1-2	11	SVEAERAYGYT
TRBV18	TRBJ1-1	14	ASSLGWDRMNTEAF
TRBV7-9	TRBJ1-2	9	ASSLYDGYT
TRBV11-3	TRBJ2-7	12	ASSYRGEGYEQY
TRBV7-2	TRBJ2-1	11	ASSLAGQTEQF
TRBV28	TRBJ2-5	15	ASSVPPGRRRAGTQY
TRBV6-5	TRBJ2-6	13	ASSLGGSGANVLT
TRBV28	TRBJ2-7	12	ASSLGPITYEQY
TRBV6-1	TRBJ2-7	12	ASSEEDRLYEQY
TRBV18	TRBJ2-2	14	ASSPSQGFNTGELF
TRBV6-4	TRBJ1-1	10	ATSDFALEAF
TRBV11-3	TRBJ2-2	15	ASRLGGGEENTGELF
TRBV6-5	TRBJ1-5	13	ASNAQGASNQPQH
TRBV7-9	TRBJ2-7	11	ASSLSRIYEQY
TRBV2	TRBJ1-2	13	ASRAGGSSNYGYT
TRBV18	TRBJ1-5	12	ASSLTGEDQPQH
TRBV7-2	TRBJ1-3	14	ASSLTGSGVGNTIY
TRBV19	TRBJ2-5	13	ASSIRIGAGETQY